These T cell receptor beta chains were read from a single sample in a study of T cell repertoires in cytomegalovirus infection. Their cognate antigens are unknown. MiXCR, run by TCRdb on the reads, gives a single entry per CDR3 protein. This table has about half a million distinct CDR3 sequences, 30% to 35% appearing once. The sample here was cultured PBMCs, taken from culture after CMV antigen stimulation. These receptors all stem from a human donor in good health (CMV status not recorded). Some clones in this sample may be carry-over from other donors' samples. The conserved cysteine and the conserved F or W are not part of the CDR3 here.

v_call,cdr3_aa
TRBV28,ASTPGQETQY
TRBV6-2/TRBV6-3,ASSFISGRVAETQY
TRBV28,ASSSTTNEQF
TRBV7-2,ASGGGYFEDTEAF
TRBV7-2,ASSTVQGTEAF
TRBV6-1,ASSEGVRVSGYT
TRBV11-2,ASSLMAFSGNTIY
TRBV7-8,ASIPGPEGMAYEQY
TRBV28,ASSFLSGGTNTQY
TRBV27,ASSLPRLAVSSGELF
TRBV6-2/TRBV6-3,ASSYAGKGKNIQY
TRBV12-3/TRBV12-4,ASSMDRGRFYEQF
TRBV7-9,ASSLPELPSTDTQY
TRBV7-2,ASSLVSGTSFYEQY
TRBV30,AWSVGSGSFSEQF
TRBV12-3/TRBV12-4,ASTPAGQNNEQF
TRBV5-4,ASSWGTRVAGELF
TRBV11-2,ASSLGVRGDTEAF
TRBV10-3,AITQGEDQPQH
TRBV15,ATSRTGTGGSEQY
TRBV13,ASRLNGVTFTDTQY
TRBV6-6,ASSATPGQGDNGYT
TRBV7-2,ASSLGQGNAGELF
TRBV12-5,ASGPGTDYEAF
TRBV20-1,SARVAGLSEQY
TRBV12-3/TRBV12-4,ASRPDGGSYT
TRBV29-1,SVASGGSGQPQH
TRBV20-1,SADSGTSGTETQY
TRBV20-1,SARDLLAGGPDTQY
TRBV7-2,ASSSWTGQVNGYT
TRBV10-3,AISGVAGATVYEQY
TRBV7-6,ASSLAAVGNTEAF
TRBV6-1,ASSYQAGRRAYEQY
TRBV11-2,ASSFAGENTEAF
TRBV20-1,SAIPLAGVEQF
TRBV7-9,ASLKGARETQY
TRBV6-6,ATHRYNQPQH
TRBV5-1,ASSLGGVLNEQF
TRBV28,ASSPWVSGSTDTQY
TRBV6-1,ASRAPKREGHQETQY
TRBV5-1,ASSLEVGTRVSYEQY
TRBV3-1,ASSQDPYRELF
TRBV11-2,ASSSTIAKNIQY
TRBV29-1,SVRETSGSNTGELF
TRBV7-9,ASSLRSGQPQH
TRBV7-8,ASSLVGNTDTQY
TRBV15,ATTGPLGTDTQY
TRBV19,ASSIGLLGALAEAF
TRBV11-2,ASSFSTRPTGNTIY
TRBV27,ASSSLTGTSDTQY
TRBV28,ASSFHSNTHNEQF
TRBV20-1,SATGTRQWAF
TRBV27,ASSWGLADSYEQY
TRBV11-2,ASSLELGLNEKLF
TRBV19,ASRPRRRPEAF
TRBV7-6,ASSVAEGRQPQH
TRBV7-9,ASTLTRNTYNEQF
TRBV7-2,ASSRPTGPSTDTQY
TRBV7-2,ASSLVRRAGNEQF